This is a list of T cell receptor beta chains from one sample in a study of T-cell memory formation after mild COVID-19. TCRdb called the 5' RACE reads again in MiXCR, with one record for every CDR3 protein. This table holds around 250,000 distinct CDR3 sequences, 15% to 20% found once. Sequenced input: PBMCs or a T cell subset sorted from them (not recorded which). These receptors were taken from a man between 18 and 29 years old who had mild COVID-19 (a few samples of this study predate the infection). Cell type and time point are not known. CDR3s leave out the opening cysteine and the closing phenylalanine or tryptophan.

j_call cdr3_length v_call cdr3_aa
TRBJ2-1 13 TRBV27 ASRGGLAVYNEQF
TRBJ2-7 13 TRBV20-1 SARAAEGGAYEQY
TRBJ2-2 11 TRBV5-1 ASSLQTTGELF
TRBJ1-2 14 TRBV14 ASSRTGQPRRRGYT
TRBJ1-1 12 TRBV4-1 ASSPGHRNTEAF
TRBJ2-3 13 TRBV6-5 ASSYRSVNTDTQY
TRBJ2-5 12 TRBV10-3 AISEPKGGETQY
TRBJ1-6 14 TRBV6-2/TRBV6-3 ASSYFPPGEDSPLH
TRBJ2-4 14 TRBV28 ASSPNFPRAKNIQY
TRBJ1-1 12 TRBV7-3 ASSPTVDSTEAF
TRBJ2-7 12 TRBV6-2/TRBV6-3 ASSYPRDRGEQY
TRBJ2-1 13 TRBV5-4 ASPPLAGGPGEQF
TRBJ1-1 11 TRBV2 ASRKTGGAEAF
TRBJ2-3 10 TRBV5-6 ASSLVEHTQY
TRBJ2-7 12 TRBV19 ATLNSGGSYEQY
TRBJ1-5 13 TRBV27 ASLPVVGGNQPQH
TRBJ2-3 12 TRBV7-6 ASSLTGNTDTQY
TRBJ2-1 11 TRBV5-1 ASMGQYLNEQF
TRBJ2-4 10 TRBV20-1 SVPTSKNIQY
TRBJ2-7 13 TRBV27 ASSARDRPRYEQY
TRBJ2-7 13 TRBV9 ASSPGGTRPREQY
TRBJ2-7 13 TRBV10-3 AISDRDRGTYEQY
TRBJ2-2 13 TRBV6-2/TRBV6-3 ASRMGLAGTGELF
TRBJ1-3 13 TRBV6-5 ASTPGQGGFNTIY
TRBJ2-3 13 TRBV7-9 ASSTGTGGPITQY
TRBJ2-1 16 TRBV4-1 ASSQEGSEVASYNEQF
TRBJ2-7 14 TRBV2 ASRDDLAGAAYEQY
TRBJ2-2 13 TRBV4-2 ASSLQIRNTGELF
TRBJ2-7 10 TRBV6-2/TRBV6-3 ASSQNSYEQY
TRBJ2-6 13 TRBV7-9 ASSWTVPEANVLT
TRBJ2-7 10 TRBV28 ASSNRPYEQY
TRBJ2-3 13 TRBV7-9 ASSRGDGSTDTQY
TRBJ2-2 15 TRBV7-9 ASTSPGRGPGPGELF
TRBJ2-1 12 TRBV6-6 ASSYSGGPNEQF
TRBJ2-2 13 TRBV5-6 ASSSGLRNTGELF
TRBJ1-2 14 TRBV6-6 ASSYDALGVYYGYT
TRBJ1-6 13 TRBV5-1 ASSSELTGGSPLH
TRBJ1-4 13 TRBV18 ASSPGAVSYEKLF
TRBJ2-2 13 TRBV4-3 ASSQGLAGTGELF
TRBJ2-5 13 TRBV5-6 ASSRGLGNQETQY
TRBJ2-4 14 TRBV7-9 ASSPRTSGGENIQY
TRBJ1-1 10 TRBV3-1 ASSQRTAEAF
TRBJ1-1 13 TRBV9 ASSVLDRGNTEAF
TRBJ2-1 12 TRBV15 ATILAGSGKEQF
TRBJ2-7 10 TRBV6-5 AAAEGGREQY
TRBJ1-1 11 TRBV6-2/TRBV6-3 ASLQEPNTEAF
TRBJ2-5 9 TRBV29-1 SVDRQETQY
TRBJ2-7 13 TRBV5-1 ASSVTSGLTYEQY
TRBJ1-2 16 TRBV7-2 ASSSVTGQGSSNYGYT
TRBJ1-3 15 TRBV4-2 ASSAHPYHVSGNTIY
TRBJ2-3 14 TRBV6-4 ASSDSGTSGGDTQY
TRBJ2-1 9 TRBV29-1 SVEQGSEQF
TRBJ1-5 16 TRBV6-2/TRBV6-3 ASSYSRAAATSNQPQH
TRBJ2-1 10 TRBV24-1 ATGRGWDEQF
TRBJ2-2 13 TRBV20-1 SALLGQGASGELF